The clone carrying this T cell receptor (beta chain) came up many times. The CDR3 totals 16 residues. V shed 6 bases and J 12 bases; nucleotides not matched to a gene: 15. Germline values: CDR1 DFQATT, CDR2 SNEGSKA (reference sequence). This sample stems from a study of breast tumors, draining lymph nodes, adjacent tissues. Breast cancer patients provided tissue from their axillary draining lymph nodes. TCRdb itself ran the multiplex PCR reads through MiXCR, one entry per CDR3 protein. The sample lists roughly 120,000 distinct CDR3 sequences; 15% to 20% were seen once. This TCR was sampled from a female donor with breast cancer. Some clones in this sample may be carry-over from other donors' samples. The chain links TRBV20-1 to TRBJ2-1; TRBD2 agrees at 15 bases. Sequenced input: axillary lymph node tissue. CDR3 sequence: CSATTSAGLAGGGQFF. CDR3 nucleotides: TGCAGTGCCACAACCTCGGCGGGACTAGCGGGAGGTGGGCAGTTCTTC.